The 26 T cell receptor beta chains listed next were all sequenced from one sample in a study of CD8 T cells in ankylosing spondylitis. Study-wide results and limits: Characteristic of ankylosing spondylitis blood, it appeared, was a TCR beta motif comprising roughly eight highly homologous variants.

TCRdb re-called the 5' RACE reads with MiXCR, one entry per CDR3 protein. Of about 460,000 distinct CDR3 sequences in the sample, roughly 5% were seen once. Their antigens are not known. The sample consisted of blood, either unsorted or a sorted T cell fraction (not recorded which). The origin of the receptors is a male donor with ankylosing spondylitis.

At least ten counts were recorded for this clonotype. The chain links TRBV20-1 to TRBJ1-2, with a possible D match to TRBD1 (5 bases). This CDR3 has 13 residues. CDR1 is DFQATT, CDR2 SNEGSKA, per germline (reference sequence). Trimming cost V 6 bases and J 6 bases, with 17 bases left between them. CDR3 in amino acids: CSARPGRDDGYTF. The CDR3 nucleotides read TGCAGTGCCCGACCAGGGAGAGACGATGGCTACACCTTC.

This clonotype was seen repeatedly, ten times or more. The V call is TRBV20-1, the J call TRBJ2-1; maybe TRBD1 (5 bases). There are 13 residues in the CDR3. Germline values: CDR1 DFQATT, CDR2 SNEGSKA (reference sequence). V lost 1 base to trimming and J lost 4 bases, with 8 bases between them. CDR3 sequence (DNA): TGCAGTGCTAGAGTCGACAGTTACAATGAGCAGTTCTTC. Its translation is CSARVDSYNEQFF.

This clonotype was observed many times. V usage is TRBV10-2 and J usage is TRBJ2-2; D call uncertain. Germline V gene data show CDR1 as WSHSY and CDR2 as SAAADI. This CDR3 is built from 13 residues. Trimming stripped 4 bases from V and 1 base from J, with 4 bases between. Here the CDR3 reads CASSVENTGELFF. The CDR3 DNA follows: TGCGCCAGCAGTGTGGAGAACACCGGGGAGCTGTTTTTT.

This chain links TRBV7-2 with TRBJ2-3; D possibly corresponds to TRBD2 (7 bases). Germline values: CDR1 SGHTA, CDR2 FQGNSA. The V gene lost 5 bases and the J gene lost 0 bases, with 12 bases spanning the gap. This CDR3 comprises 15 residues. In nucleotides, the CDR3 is TGTGCCAGCAGCCGACGGGGGGCTAGCACAGATACGCAGTATTTT. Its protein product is CASSRRGASTDTQYF. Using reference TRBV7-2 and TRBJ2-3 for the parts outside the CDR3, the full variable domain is GAGVSQSPSNKVTEKGKDVELRCDPISGHTALYWYRQSLGQGLEFLIYFQGNSAPDKSGLPSDRFSAERTGGSVSTLTIQRTQQEDSAVYLCASSRRGASTDTQYFGPGTRLTVL.

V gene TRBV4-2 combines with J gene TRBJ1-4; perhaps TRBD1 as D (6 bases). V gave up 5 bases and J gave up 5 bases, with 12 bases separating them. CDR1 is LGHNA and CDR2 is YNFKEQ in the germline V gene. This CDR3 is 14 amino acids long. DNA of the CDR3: TGTGCCAGCAGCGCAGGACAGAGAAATGAAAAACTGTTTTTT. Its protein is CASSAGQRNEKLFF.

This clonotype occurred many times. CDR3 protein: CASSLEEGTEAFF. CDR3 sequence (DNA): TGTGCCAGCAGCTTAGAGGAGGGGACTGAAGCTTTCTTT. V and J are TRBV7-9 and TRBJ1-1; tentatively, D is TRBD1 (5 bases). CDR3 length: 13 amino acids. Germline CDR1 is SEHNR and CDR2 is FQNEAQ (reference sequence). Trimming pared 1 base from V and 5 bases from J, leaving 8 bases between.

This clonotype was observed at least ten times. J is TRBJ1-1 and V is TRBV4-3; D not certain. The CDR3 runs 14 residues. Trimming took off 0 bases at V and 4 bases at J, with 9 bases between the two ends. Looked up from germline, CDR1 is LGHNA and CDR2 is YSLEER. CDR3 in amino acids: CASSQDNTATEAFF. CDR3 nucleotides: TGCGCCAGCAGCCAAGATAACACAGCCACTGAAGCTTTCTTT.

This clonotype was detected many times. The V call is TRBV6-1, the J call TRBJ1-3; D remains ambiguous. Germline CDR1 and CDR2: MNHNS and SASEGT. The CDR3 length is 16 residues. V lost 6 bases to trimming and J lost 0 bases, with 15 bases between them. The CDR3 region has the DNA TGTGCCAGCAGCCGTGCGACGACGGTCTCTGGAAACACCATATATTTT. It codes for CASSRATTVSGNTIYF.

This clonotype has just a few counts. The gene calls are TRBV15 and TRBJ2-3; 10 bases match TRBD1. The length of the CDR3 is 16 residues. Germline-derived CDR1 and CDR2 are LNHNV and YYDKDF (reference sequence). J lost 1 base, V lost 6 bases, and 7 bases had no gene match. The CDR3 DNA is TGTGCCACCAGGTTGACAGGGACAGGGGGCACAGATACGCAGTATTTT. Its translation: CATRLTGTGGTDTQYF.

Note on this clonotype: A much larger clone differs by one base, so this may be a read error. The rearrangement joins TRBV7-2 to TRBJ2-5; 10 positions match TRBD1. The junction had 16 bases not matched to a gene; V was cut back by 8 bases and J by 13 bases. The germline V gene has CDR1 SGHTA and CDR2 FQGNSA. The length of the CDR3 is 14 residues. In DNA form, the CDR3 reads TGTGCCAGCGTCTATGGGACAGGGGCCCTGGCCCCGTACTTC. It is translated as CASVYGTGALAPYF. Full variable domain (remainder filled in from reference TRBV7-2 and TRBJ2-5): GAGVSQSPSNKVTEKGKDVELRCDPISGHTALYWYRQSLGQGLEFLIYFQGNSAPDKSGLPSDRFSAERTGGSVSTLTIQRTQQEDSAVYLCASVYGTGALAPYFGPGTRLLVL.

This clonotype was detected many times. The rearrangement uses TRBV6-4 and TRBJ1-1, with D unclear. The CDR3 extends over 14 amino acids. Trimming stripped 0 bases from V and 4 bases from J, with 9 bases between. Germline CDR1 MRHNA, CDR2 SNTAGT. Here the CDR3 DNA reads TGTGCCAGCAGTGACTCAGCGTTCGGCACTGAAGCTTTCTTT. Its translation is CASSDSAFGTEAFF.

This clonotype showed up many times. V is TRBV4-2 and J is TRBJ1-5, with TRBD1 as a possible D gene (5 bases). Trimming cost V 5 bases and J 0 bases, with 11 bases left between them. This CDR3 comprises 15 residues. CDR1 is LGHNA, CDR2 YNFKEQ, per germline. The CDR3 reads CASSWTPDSNQPQHF. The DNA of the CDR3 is TGTGCCAGCAGCTGGACACCCGATAGCAATCAGCCCCAGCATTTT.

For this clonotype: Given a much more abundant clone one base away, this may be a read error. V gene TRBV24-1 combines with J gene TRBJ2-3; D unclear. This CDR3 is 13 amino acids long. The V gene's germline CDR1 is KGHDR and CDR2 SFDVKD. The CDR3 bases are TGTGCCATCAGTGATCCCCCGAGGGATACGCAGTATTTT. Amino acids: CAISDPPRDTQYF.

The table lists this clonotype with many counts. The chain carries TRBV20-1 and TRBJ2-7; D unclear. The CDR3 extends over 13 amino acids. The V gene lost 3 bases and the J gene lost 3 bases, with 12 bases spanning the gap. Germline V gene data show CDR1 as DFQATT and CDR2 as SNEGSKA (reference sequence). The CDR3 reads CSASTASYYEQYF. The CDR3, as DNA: TGCAGTGCTAGCACCGCAAGCTACTACGAGCAGTACTTC.

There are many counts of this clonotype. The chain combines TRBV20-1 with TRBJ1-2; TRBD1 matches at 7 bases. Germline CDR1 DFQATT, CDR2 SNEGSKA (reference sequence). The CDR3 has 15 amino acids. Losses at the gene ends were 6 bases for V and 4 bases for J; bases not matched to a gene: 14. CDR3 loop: CSAPNRGADVYGYTF. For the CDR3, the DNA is TGCAGTGCACCCAACAGGGGCGCTGATGTCTATGGCTACACCTTC.

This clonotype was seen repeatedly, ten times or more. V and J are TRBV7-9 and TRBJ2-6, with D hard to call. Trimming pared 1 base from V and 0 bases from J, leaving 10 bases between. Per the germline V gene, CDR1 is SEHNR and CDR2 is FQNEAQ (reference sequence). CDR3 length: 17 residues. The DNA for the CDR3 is TGTGCCAGCAGCTTAGTCCTCTTCCCCTCTGGGGCCAACGTCCTGACTTTC. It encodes CASSLVLFPSGANVLTF. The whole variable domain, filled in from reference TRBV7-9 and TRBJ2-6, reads DTGVSQNPRHKITKRGQNVTFRCDPISEHNRLYWYRQTLGQGPEFLTYFQNEAQLEKSRLLSDRFSAERPKGSFSTLEIQRTEQGDSAMYLCASSLVLFPSGANVLTFGAGSRLTVL.

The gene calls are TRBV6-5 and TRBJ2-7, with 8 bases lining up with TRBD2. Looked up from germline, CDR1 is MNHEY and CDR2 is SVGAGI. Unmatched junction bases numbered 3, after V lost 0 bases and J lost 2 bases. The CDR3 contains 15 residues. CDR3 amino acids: CASSYSGGAPYEQYF. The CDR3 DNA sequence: TGTGCCAGCAGTTACTCCGGGGGGGCCCCCTACGAGCAGTACTTC.

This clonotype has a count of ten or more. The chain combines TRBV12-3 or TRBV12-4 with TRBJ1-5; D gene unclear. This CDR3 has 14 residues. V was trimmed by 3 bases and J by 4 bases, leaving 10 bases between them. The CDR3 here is CASSFGLLNQPQHF. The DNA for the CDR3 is TGTGCCAGCAGTTTTGGGCTCCTGAATCAGCCCCAGCATTTT.

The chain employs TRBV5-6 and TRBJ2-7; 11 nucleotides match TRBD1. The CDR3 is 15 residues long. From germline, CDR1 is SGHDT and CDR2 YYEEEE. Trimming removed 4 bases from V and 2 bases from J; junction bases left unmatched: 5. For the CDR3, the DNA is TGTGCCAGCAGCCAAGGGACAGGGGGACCCTACGAGCAGTACTTC. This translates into CASSQGTGGPYEQYF. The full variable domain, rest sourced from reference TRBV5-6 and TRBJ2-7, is DAGVTQSPTHLIKTRGQQVTLRCSPKSGHDTVSWYQQALGQGPQFIFQYYEEEERQRGNFPDRFSGHQFPNYSSELNVNALLLGDSALYLCASSQGTGGPYEQYFGPGTRLTVT.

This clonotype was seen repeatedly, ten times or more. The CDR3 spells CASSYSRDRGTYNEQFF. CDR3 DNA sequence: TGTGCCAGCAGTTACTCGAGGGACAGGGGAACCTACAATGAGCAGTTCTTC. The J gene is TRBJ2-1, the V gene TRBV6-2 or TRBV6-3; 10 bases map to TRBD1. CDR3 length: 17 residues. V lost 0 bases and J lost 2; bases outside the gene matches: 4. Germline CDR1 and CDR2: MNHEY and SVGEGT.

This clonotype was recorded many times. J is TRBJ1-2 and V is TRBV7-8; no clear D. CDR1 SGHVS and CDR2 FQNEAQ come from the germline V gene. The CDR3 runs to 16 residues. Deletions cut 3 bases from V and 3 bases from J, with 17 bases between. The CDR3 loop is CASSFGTPVRDYGYTF. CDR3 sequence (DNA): TGTGCCAGCAGCTTCGGAACACCCGTTCGCGACTATGGCTACACCTTC. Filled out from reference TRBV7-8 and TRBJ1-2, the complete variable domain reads GAGVSQSPRYKVAKRGQDVALRCDPISGHVSLFWYQQALGQGPEFLTYFQNEAQLDKSGLPSDRFFAERPEGSVSTLKIQRTQQEDSAVYLCASSFGTPVRDYGYTFGSGTRLTVV.

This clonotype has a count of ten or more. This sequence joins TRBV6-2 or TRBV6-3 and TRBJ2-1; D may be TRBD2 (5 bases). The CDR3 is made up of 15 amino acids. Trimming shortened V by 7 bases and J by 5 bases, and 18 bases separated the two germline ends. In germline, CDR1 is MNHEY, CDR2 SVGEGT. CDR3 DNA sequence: TGTGCCAGCACCGACACACGAACGAGGGACAATGAGCAGTTCTTC. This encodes CASTDTRTRDNEQFF.

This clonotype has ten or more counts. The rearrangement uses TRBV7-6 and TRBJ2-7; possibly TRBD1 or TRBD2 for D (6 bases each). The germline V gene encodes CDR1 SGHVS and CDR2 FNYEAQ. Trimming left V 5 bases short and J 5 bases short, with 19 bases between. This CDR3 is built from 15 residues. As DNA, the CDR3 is TGTGCCAGCAGCCCCTTAAGGGGGGCTGCCAACGAGCAGTACTTC. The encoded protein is CASSPLRGAANEQYF.

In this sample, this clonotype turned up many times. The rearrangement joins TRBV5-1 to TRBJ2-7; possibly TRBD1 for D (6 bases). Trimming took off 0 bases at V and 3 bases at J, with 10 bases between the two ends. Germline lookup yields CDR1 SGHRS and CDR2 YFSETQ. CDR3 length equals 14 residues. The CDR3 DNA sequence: TGCGCCAGCAGCTTGGTGGGGGCACTCTACGAGCAGTACTTC. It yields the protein CASSLVGALYEQYF.

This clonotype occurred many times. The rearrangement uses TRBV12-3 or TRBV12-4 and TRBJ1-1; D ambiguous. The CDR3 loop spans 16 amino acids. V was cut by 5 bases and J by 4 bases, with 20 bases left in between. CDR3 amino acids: CASSTLRGGWGTEAFF. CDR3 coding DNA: TGTGCCAGCAGTACTCTCCGGGGTGGTTGGGGCACTGAAGCTTTCTTT.

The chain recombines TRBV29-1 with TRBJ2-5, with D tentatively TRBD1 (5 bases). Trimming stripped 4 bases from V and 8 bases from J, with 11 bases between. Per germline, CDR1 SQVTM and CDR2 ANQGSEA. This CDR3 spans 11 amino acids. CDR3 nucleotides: TGCAGCGTTGGTACCAGGGTTACCCAGTACTTC. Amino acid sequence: CSVGTRVTQYF.